This TCR beta chain was sequenced during a study of cytomegalovirus exposure and HLA in healthy donors. Notes on the study in general: The authors considered a cluster of highly shared sequence variants likely to be a sequencing artifact. For TCR beta chains, V- and J-gene trimming was later linked to a missense DCLRE1C variant.

Germline loops: CDR1 SGHDT, CDR2 YYEEEE. Trimming took 1 base from V and 10 from J, leaving 11 bases between them. The CDR3 sequence is 12 residues long. A note on this clone: Its antigen is not identified.

It was with 60 Vbeta and 13 Jbeta primers that the PCR ran. Libraries were prepared by immunoSEQ multiplex PCR; TCRdb keeps only in-frame clonotypes and omits some of them. The data hold around 200,000 clones, with around 77% observed a single time. The V and J genes are TRBV5-6 and TRBJ1-1; D uncertain. What was sequenced was PBMCs. This receptor was taken from a female donor in good health and CMV-seronegative. The CDR3 reads CASSLNVGVAFF. CDR3 bases: TGTGCCAGCAGCTTGAATGTGGGCGTAGCTTTCTTT.